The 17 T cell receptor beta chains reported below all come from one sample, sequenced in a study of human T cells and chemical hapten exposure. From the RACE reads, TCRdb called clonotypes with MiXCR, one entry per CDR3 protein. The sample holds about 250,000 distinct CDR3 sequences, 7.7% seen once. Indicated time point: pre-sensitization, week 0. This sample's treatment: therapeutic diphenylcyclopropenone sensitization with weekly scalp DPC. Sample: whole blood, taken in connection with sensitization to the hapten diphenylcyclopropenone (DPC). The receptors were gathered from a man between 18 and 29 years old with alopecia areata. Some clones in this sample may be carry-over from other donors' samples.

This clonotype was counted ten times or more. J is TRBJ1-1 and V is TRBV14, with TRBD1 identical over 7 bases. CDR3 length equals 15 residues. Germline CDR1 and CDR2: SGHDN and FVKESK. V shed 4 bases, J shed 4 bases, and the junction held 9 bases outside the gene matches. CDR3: CASSRIRGLGTEAFF. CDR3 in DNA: TGTGCCAGCAGCCGGATCAGGGGGTTGGGCACTGAAGCTTTCTTT. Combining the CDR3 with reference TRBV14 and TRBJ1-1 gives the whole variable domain EAGVTQFPSHSVIEKGQTVTLRCDPISGHDNLYWYRRVMGKEIKFLLHFVKESKQDESGMPNNRFLAERTGGTYSTLKVQPAELEDSGVYFCASSRIRGLGTEAFFGQGTRLTVV.

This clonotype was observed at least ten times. The CDR3 protein is CASSYRRTGTRNGYTF. The CDR3 DNA reads TGTGCCAGCAGTTACCGCCGGACAGGGACCCGAAATGGCTACACCTTC. The chain is built from TRBV6-2 or TRBV6-3 and TRBJ1-2; 8 nucleotides match TRBD1. This CDR3 contains 16 residues. V lost 2 bases to trimming and J lost 6 bases; unmatched junction nucleotides: 11. Germline CDR1 and CDR2: MNHEY and SVGEGT.

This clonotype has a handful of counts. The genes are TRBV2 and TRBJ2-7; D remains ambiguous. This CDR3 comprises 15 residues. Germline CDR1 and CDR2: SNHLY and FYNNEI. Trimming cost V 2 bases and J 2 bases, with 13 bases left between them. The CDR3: CASSESVAETYEQYF. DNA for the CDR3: TGTGCCAGCAGTGAATCGGTGGCAGAGACCTACGAGCAGTACTTC.

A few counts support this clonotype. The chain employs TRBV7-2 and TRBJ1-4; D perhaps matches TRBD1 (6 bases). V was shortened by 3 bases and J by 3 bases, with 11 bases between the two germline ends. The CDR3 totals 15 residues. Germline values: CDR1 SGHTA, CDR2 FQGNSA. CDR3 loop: CASSFLTGANEKLFF. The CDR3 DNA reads TGTGCCAGCAGCTTTTTGACAGGCGCTAATGAAAAACTGTTTTTT.

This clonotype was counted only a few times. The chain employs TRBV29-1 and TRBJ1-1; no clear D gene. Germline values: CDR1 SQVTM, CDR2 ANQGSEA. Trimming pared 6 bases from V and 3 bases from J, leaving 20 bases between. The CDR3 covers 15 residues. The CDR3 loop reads CSVDSLAPGHTEAFF. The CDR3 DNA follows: TGCAGCGTAGATTCACTGGCGCCGGGTCACACTGAAGCTTTCTTT.

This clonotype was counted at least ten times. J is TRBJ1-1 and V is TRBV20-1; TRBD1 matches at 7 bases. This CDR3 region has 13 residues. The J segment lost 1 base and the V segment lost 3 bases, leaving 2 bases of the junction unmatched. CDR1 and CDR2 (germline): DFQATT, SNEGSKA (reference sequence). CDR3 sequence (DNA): TGCAGTGCTAGGGACAGGCCGAACACTGAAGCTTTCTTT. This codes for CSARDRPNTEAFF.

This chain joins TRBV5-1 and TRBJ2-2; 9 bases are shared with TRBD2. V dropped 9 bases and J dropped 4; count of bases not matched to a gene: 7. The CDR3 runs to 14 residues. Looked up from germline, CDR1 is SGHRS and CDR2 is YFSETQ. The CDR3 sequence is CAMSSGDRTGELFF. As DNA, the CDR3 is TGCGCCATGTCTAGCGGGGATCGCACCGGGGAGCTGTTTTTT.

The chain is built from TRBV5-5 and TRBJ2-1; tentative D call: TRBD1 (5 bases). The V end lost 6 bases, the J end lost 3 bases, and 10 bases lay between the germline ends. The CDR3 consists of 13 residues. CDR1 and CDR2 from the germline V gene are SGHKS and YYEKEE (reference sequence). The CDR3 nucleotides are TGTGCCAGCATGACAGAGAACTACAATGAGCAGTTCTTC. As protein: CASMTENYNEQFF. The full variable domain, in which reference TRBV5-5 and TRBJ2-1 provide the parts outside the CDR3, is DAGVTQSPTHLIKTRGQQVTLRCSPISGHKSVSWYQQVLGQGPQFIFQYYEKEERGRGNFPDRFSARQFPNYSSELNVNALLLGDSALYLCASMTENYNEQFFGPGTRLTVL.

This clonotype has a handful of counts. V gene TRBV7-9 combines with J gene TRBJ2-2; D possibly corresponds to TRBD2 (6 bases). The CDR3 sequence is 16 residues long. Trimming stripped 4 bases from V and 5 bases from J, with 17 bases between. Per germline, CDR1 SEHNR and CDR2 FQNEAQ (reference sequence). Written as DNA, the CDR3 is TGTGCCAGCAGCTCCTGGCGGGGAGTTAAAACCGGGGAGCTGTTTTTT. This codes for CASSSWRGVKTGELFF.

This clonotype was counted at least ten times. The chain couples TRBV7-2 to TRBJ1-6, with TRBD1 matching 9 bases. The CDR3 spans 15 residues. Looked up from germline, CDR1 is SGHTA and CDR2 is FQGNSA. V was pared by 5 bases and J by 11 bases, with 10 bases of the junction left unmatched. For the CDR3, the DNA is TGTGCCAGCAGCGAAAAGACAGGGGGAGGGACACCCCTCCACTTT. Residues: CASSEKTGGGTPLHF.

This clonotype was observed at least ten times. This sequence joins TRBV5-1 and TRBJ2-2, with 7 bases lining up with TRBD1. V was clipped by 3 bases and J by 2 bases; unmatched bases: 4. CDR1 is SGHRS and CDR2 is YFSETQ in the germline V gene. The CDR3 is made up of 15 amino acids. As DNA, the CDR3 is TGCGCCAGCAGCTCAAGGACAGGCAACACCGGGGAGCTGTTTTTT. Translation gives CASSSRTGNTGELFF.

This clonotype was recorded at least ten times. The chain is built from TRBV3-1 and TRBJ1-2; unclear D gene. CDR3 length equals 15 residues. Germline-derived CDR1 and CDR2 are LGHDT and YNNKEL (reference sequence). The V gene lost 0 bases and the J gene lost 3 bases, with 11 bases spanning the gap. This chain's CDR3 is CASSQDLWRDYGYTF. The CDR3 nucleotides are TGTGCCAGCAGCCAAGATCTGTGGAGGGACTATGGCTACACCTTC. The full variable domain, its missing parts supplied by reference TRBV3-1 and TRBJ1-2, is DTAVSQTPKYLVTQMGNDKSIKCEQNLGHDTMYWYKQDSKKFLKIMFSYNNKELIINETVPNRFSPKSPDKAHLNLHINSLELGDSAVYFCASSQDLWRDYGYTFGSGTRLTVV.

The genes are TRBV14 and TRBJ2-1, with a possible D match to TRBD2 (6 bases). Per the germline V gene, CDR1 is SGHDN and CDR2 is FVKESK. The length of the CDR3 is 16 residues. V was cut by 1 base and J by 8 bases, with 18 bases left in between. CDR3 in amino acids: CASSQVGGLAVDEQFF. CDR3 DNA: TGTGCCAGCAGCCAAGTGGGCGGTTTAGCGGTCGATGAGCAGTTCTTC.

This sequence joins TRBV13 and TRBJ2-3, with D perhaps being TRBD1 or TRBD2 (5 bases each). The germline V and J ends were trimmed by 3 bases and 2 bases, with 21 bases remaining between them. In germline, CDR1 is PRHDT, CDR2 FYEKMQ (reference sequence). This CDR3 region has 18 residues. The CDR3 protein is CASSFWPGQAVSTDTQYF. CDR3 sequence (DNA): TGTGCCAGCAGCTTCTGGCCGGGGCAGGCGGTTTCCACAGATACGCAGTATTTT.

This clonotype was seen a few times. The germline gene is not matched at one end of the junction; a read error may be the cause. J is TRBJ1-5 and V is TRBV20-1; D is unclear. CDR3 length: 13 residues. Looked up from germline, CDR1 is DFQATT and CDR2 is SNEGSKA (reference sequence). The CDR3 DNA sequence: TGCAGTGCTAGGGGAACACCTAATCGGCCCCAGCATTTT. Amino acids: CSARGTPNRPQHF.

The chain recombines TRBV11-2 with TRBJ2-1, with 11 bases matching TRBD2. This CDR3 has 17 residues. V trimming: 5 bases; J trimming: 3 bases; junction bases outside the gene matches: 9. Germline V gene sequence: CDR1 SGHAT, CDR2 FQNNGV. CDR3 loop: CASSVKLSGGVYNEQFF. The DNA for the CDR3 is TGTGCCAGCAGCGTAAAACTTAGCGGGGGGGTCTACAATGAGCAGTTCTTC.

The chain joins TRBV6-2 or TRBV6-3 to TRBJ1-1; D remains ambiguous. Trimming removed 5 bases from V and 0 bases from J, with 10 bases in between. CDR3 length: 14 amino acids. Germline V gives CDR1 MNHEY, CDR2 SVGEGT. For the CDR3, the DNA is TGTGCCAGCAGTAGGGCCAGCTTGAACACTGAAGCTTTCTTT. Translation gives CASSRASLNTEAFF.